Presented here are 25 T cell receptor beta chains from one specimen sequenced in a study of beta chain features in type 1 diabetes. Study-wide points: Among patients with Type 1 diabetes, TCRB CDR3s were moderately but significantly shorter in every one of the four CD4+ subsets.

These receptors have no identified antigens. cDNA synthesis used the whole RNA isolate, giving expressed TCRB sequences. Generated by immunoSEQ multiplex PCR, the TCRdb table keeps only in-frame clones and is missing some. In the table there are 600,000 to 700,000 clones, around an eighth of which are singletons. The sample comprised naive CD4+ T cells from blood. The receptors here all came from a man aged 18 to 35 with type 1 diabetes.

This clone was seen a few times. Other DNA sequences of this sample code for an identical CDR3. The rearrangement joins TRBV15 to TRBJ1-4; D may be TRBD1 (5 bases). The CDR3 runs 14 residues. V was trimmed by 1 base and J by 6 bases, leaving 9 bases between them. Germline loops: CDR1 LNHNV, CDR2 YYDKDF (reference sequence). For the CDR3, the DNA is TGTGCCACCAGCAGAGGACAAGGGGATGAAAAACTGTTTTTT. Amino acids: CATSRGQGDEKLFF.

This sequence joins TRBV30 and TRBJ1-6, with a tentative D call TRBD1 (5 bases). The germline CDR1 and CDR2 sequences are GTSNPN and SVGIG (reference sequence). CDR3 length: 12 residues. Trimming left V 7 bases short and J 11 bases short, with 15 bases between. CDR3 sequence reads: CALQVAETPLHF. Written as DNA, the CDR3 is TGTGCCTTACAGGTTGCAGAAACACCCCTCCACTTT.

This chain joins TRBV7-9 and TRBJ1-1, with unresolved D. Trimming took 0 bases from V and 0 from J, leaving 5 bases between them. The CDR3 is made up of 14 amino acids. Germline loops: CDR1 SEHNR, CDR2 FQNEAQ (reference sequence). CDR3 protein: CASSLAVMNTEAFF. In DNA form, the CDR3 reads TGTGCCAGCAGCTTAGCGGTCATGAACACTGAAGCTTTCTTT.

On this clone itself: Other DNA sequences of this sample code for an identical CDR3. The J gene is TRBJ1-2, the V gene TRBV29-1; D may be TRBD1 (5 bases). V lost 0 bases, J lost 2 bases, and 10 bases lay in between. Germline CDR1 reads SQVTM; CDR2 reads ANQGSEA. This CDR3 is 14 amino acids long. CDR3 region: CSVEDRQGNYGYTF. As DNA, the CDR3 is TGCAGCGTTGAAGATCGGCAGGGAAACTATGGCTACACCTTC.

CDR3: CASQSANTDTQYF. DNA for the CDR3: TGTGCCAGCCAATCGGCGAACACAGATACGCAGTATTTT. The chain is built from TRBV6-5 and TRBJ2-3; D unresolved. V lost 8 bases to trimming and J lost 2 bases, with 11 bases between them. CDR1 is MNHEY, CDR2 SVGAGI, per germline. This CDR3 region has 13 residues.

This clone was detected only a few times. This rearrangement joins TRBV29-1 to TRBJ1-2, with TRBD1 matching over 7 bases. The CDR3 spans 14 residues. CDR1 and CDR2 (germline): SQVTM, ANQGSEA. Trimming took 7 bases from V and 3 from J; bases not matched to a gene: 11. Written as DNA, the CDR3 is TGCAGCGGTGGCGGGGAAGGGGGCGACTATGGCTACACCTTC. It translates to CSGGGEGGDYGYTF.

The chain carries TRBV7-9 and TRBJ2-7; D remains unclear. Trimming removed 4 bases from V and 5 bases from J, with 12 bases in between. This CDR3 comprises 13 residues. Germline assignment: CDR1 SEHNR and CDR2 FQNEAQ (reference sequence). The CDR3 is CASSSSGSNEQYF. DNA for the CDR3: TGTGCCAGCAGCTCATCGGGTAGTAACGAGCAGTACTTC.

This chain links TRBV19 with TRBJ2-1; 8 bases are shared with TRBD1. The germline gives CDR1 LNHDA, CDR2 SQIVND (reference sequence). The CDR3 runs 16 residues. J lost 2 bases, V lost 5 bases, and 8 bases had no gene match. The CDR3 bases are TGTGCCAGTAGTGCCGGACAGGGCGCTCCCTACAATGAGCAGTTCTTC. This codes for CASSAGQGAPYNEQFF.

About this clone: Other DNA sequences in this sample translate to the same CDR3. The chain joins TRBV7-9 to TRBJ2-1; the D gene is possibly TRBD1 (6 bases). This CDR3 has 12 amino acids. The V end was cut by 3 bases, the J end by 6 bases, with 6 bases between. Germline lookup yields CDR1 SEHNR and CDR2 FQNEAQ (reference sequence). The CDR3 reads CASSFRGNEQFF. In nucleotides, the CDR3 is TGTGCCAGCAGCTTCAGGGGCAATGAGCAGTTCTTC.

This rearrangement joins TRBV2 to TRBJ1-6; no reliable D call. Germline values: CDR1 SNHLY, CDR2 FYNNEI. V lost 6 bases, J lost 7 bases, and 16 bases lay in between. This CDR3 is built from 15 residues. CDR3 nucleotides: TGTGCCAGCAGGGAAATGGGATACTCAAATTCACCCCTCCACTTT. It translates to CASREMGYSNSPLHF.

Here the CDR3 DNA reads TGTGCCAGCACCGCCCTAGCGGGGGGACCCTCAACCGGGGAGCTGTTTTTT. Protein: CASTALAGGPSTGELFF. V is TRBV9 and J is TRBJ2-2; 11 nucleotides match TRBD2. After removal of 6 bases from V and 5 bases from J, the junction contained 12 bases not matched to a gene. In germline, CDR1 is SGDLS, CDR2 YYNGEE. This CDR3 is built from 17 residues.

The chain has TRBV10-3 and TRBJ1-3; 7 bases are a match to TRBD1. Germline V lookup: CDR1 ENHRY, CDR2 SYGVKD. The junction had 11 bases not matched to a gene; V was cut back by 2 bases and J by 4 bases. There are 17 residues in the CDR3. The CDR3 DNA sequence: TGTGCCATCAGTGAGAGGGGGCAGGCCCTCGGCGGAAACACCATATATTTT. Protein product: CAISERGQALGGNTIYF.

The chain combines TRBV6-5 with TRBJ1-5; the D gene is possibly TRBD1 (5 bases). The germline V gene encodes CDR1 MNHEY and CDR2 SVGAGI. V was cut by 5 bases and J by 10 bases, with 15 bases left in between. This CDR3 has 13 amino acids. The CDR3 loop reads CASSEAPGNPQHF. The CDR3 nucleotides read TGTGCCAGCAGTGAAGCGCCAGGGAATCCCCAGCATTTT.

This clone was seen a handful of times. This chain uses TRBV10-3 with TRBJ2-3; tentatively, D is TRBD2 (6 bases). The CDR3 covers 14 residues. V was clipped by 6 bases and J by 8 bases, with 18 bases between them. In germline, CDR1 is ENHRY, CDR2 SYGVKD. The CDR3 DNA reads TGTGCCATCAGAAGCGGCGGGGATTGGGGTACGCAGTATTTT. Amino acids: CAIRSGGDWGTQYF.

The sample holds a few counts of this clone. The V call is TRBV5-4, the J call TRBJ2-1; D ambiguous. The germline gives CDR1 SGHNT, CDR2 YYREEE (reference sequence). V was clipped by 3 bases and J by 8 bases, with 21 bases between them. The length of the CDR3 is 16 residues. CDR3 residues: CASSSFQVPAGDEQFF. For the CDR3, the DNA is TGTGCCAGCAGCTCGTTTCAAGTCCCGGCCGGCGATGAGCAGTTCTTC.

In this sample, this clone turned up a few times. The chain combines TRBV5-1 with TRBJ1-5; D not resolved. The CDR3 length is 14 residues. Per germline, CDR1 SGHRS and CDR2 YFSETQ. V was shortened by 0 bases and J by 8 bases, with 12 bases between the two germline ends. CDR3 bases: TGCGCCAGCAGCTTGGGCTCAGGCGAGGAGCCCCAGCATTTT. Translation: CASSLGSGEEPQHF.

This clone was detected only a few times. CDR3 amino acids: CASSHPGTMNTEAFF. Here the CDR3 DNA reads TGTGCCAGTAGTCATCCCGGAACCATGAACACTGAAGCTTTCTTT. The chain is built from TRBV19 and TRBJ1-1; no clear D. The CDR3 is made up of 15 amino acids. Germline values: CDR1 LNHDA, CDR2 SQIVND (reference sequence). V dropped 5 bases and J dropped 0 bases, with 13 bases sitting between them. Together with reference TRBV19 and TRBJ1-1, the CDR3 gives the full variable domain: DGGITQSPKYLFRKEGQNVTLSCEQNLNHDAMYWYRQDPGQGLRLIYYSQIVNDFQKGDIAEGYSVSREKKESFPLTVTSAQKNPTAFYLCASSHPGTMNTEAFFGQGTRLTVV.

This clone was seen a handful of times. The DNA for the CDR3 is TGTGCCAGCAGCTTAATGGGCAATCAGCCCCAGCATTTT. It yields the protein CASSLMGNQPQHF. The V call is TRBV5-4, the J call TRBJ1-5; no firm D call. The CDR3 covers 13 residues. With 2 bases removed from V and 2 bases from J, the gap between germline ends came to 5 bases. CDR1 SGHNT and CDR2 YYREEE come from the germline V gene (reference sequence).

This clone was seen more than once but under ten times. The chain uses TRBV2 and TRBJ1-5, with D unclear. The CDR3 is 16 amino acids. Trimming removed 4 bases from V and 0 bases from J, with 13 bases in between. Germline lookup yields CDR1 SNHLY and CDR2 FYNNEI. CDR3 sequence: CASSASNVNSNQPQHF. CDR3 in DNA: TGTGCCAGCAGTGCATCGAACGTGAATAGCAATCAGCCCCAGCATTTT.

The rearrangement uses TRBV2 and TRBJ1-2, with 12 positions matching TRBD1. The V and J ends lost 5 bases and 4 bases, in that order; junction bases with no gene match: 5. Per germline, CDR1 SNHLY and CDR2 FYNNEI. This CDR3 region has 15 residues. CDR3 coding DNA: TGTGCCAGCAGTCTAGGGACAGGGGGCGTCTATGGCTACACCTTC. Encoded protein: CASSLGTGGVYGYTF.

In its sample, this clone was seen a few times. V gene TRBV30 combines with J gene TRBJ2-5; 10 nucleotides match TRBD2. V gave up 7 bases and J gave up 4 bases; unmatched junction bases: 6. Germline loops: CDR1 GTSNPN, CDR2 SVGIG (reference sequence). This CDR3 contains 13 residues. CDR3 sequence: CASTAGGRETQYF. CDR3 nucleotide sequence: TGTGCCTCTACAGCGGGGGGGAGAGAGACCCAGTACTTC.

The V call is TRBV2, the J call TRBJ2-3; D is ambiguous. Germline V gene lookup returns CDR1 SNHLY and CDR2 FYNNEI. The CDR3 totals 13 residues. The V gene lost 7 bases and the J gene lost 4 bases, with 12 bases spanning the gap. CDR3 protein: CASNRAWPDTQYF. Here the CDR3 DNA reads TGTGCCAGCAATCGGGCCTGGCCAGATACGCAGTATTTT. Drawing the rest from reference TRBV2 and TRBJ2-3, the complete variable domain is EPEVTQTPSHQVTQMGQEVILRCVPISNHLYFYWYRQILGQKVEFLVSFYNNEISEKSEIFDDQFSVERPDGSNFTLKIRSTKLEDSAMYFCASNRAWPDTQYFGPGTRLTVL.

This clone was detected only a few times. The chain recombines TRBV6-5 with TRBJ1-2, with 9 bases lining up with TRBD1. The CDR3 has 14 residues. V dropped 6 bases and J dropped 6; count of bases not matched to a gene: 8. Germline V CDR1 and CDR2: MNHEY, SVGAGI. In DNA, the CDR3 is TGTGCCAGCAGATCATCGGGACAGGGCCATGGCTACACCTTC. Translation: CASRSSGQGHGYTF.

The rearrangement joins TRBV10-2 to TRBJ1-4; D call uncertain. CDR3 length: 11 amino acids. Trimming cost V 3 bases and J 5 bases, with 1 base left between them. Germline assignment: CDR1 WSHSY and CDR2 SAAADI. The CDR3 protein is CASSENEKLFF. In DNA form, the CDR3 reads TGCGCCAGCAGTGAAAATGAAAAACTGTTTTTT.

This clone was seen a few times. The chain employs TRBV14 and TRBJ2-3; the D gene is possibly TRBD2 (5 bases). This CDR3 has 13 residues. The V gene lost 4 bases and the J gene lost 5 bases, with 10 bases spanning the gap. Germline V gene data show CDR1 as SGHDN and CDR2 as FVKESK. The CDR3 loop reads CASSRLPRDTQYF. DNA of the CDR3: TGTGCCAGCAGCCGACTACCTCGAGATACGCAGTATTTT.